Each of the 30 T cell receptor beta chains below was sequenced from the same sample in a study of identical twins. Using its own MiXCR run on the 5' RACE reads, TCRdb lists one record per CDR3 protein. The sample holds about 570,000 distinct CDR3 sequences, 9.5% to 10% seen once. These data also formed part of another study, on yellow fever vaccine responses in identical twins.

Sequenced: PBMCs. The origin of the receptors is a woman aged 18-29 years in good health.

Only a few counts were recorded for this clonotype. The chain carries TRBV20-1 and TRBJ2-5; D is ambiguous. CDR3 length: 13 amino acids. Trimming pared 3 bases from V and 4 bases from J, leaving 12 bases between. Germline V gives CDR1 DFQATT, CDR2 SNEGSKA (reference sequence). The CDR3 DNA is TGCAGTGCTAGTATAGGGCAAGCAGAGACCCAGTACTTC. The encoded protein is CSASIGQAETQYF.

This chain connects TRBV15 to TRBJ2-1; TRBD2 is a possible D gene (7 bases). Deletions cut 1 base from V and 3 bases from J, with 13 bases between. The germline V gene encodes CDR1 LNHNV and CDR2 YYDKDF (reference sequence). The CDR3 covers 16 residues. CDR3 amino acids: CATSRVGGGLYNEQFF. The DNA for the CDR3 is TGTGCCACCAGCAGAGTAGGCGGGGGCCTCTACAATGAGCAGTTCTTC.

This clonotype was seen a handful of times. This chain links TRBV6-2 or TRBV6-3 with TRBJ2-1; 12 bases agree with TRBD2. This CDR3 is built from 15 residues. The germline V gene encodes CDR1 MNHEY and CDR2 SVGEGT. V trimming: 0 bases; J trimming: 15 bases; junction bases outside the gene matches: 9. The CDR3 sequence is CASSYSALAGGGVFF. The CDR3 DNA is TGTGCCAGCAGTTACTCGGCACTAGCGGGAGGTGGTGTGTTCTTC.

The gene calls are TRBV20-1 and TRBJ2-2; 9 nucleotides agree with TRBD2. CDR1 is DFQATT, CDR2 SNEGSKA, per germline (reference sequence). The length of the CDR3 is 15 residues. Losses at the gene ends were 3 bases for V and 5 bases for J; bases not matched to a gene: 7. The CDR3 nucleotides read TGCAGTGCTAGGCTAGCGGGACCGAGTACCGGGGAGCTGTTTTTT. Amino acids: CSARLAGPSTGELFF.

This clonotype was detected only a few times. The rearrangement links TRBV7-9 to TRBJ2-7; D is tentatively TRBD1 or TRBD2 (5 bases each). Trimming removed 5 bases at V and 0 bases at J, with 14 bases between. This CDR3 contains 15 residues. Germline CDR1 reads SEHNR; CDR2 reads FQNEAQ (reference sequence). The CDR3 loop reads CASSPRGPRSYEQYF. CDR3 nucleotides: TGTGCCAGCAGCCCAAGGGGACCACGCTCCTACGAGCAGTACTTC.

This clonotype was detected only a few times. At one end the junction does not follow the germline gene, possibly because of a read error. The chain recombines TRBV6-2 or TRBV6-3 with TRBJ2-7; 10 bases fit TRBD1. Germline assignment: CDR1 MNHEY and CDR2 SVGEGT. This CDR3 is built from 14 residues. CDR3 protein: CASSGGGTGDPHEF. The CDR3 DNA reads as TGTGCCAGCAGTGGAGGTGGGACAGGGGACCCACACGAGTTC.

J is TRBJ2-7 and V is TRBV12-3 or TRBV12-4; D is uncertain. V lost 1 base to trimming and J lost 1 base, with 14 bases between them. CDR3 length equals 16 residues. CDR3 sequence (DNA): TGTGCCAGCAGTTTAGATCCAGGTACGCCTTCCTACGAGCAGTACTTC. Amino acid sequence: CASSLDPGTPSYEQYF.

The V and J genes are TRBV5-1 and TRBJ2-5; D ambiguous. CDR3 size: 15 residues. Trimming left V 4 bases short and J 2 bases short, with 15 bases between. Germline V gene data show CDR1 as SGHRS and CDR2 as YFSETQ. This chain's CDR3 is CASSAPSLGQETQYF. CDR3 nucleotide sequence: TGCGCCAGCAGCGCACCTAGTCTCGGGCAAGAGACCCAGTACTTC.

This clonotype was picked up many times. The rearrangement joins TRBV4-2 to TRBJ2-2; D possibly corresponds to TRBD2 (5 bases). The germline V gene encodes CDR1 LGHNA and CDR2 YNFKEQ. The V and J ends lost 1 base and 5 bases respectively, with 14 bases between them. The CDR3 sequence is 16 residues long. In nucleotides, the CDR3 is TGTGCCAGCAGCCAAGGGGATAGCGTAAGAACCGGGGAGCTGTTTTTT. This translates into CASSQGDSVRTGELFF.

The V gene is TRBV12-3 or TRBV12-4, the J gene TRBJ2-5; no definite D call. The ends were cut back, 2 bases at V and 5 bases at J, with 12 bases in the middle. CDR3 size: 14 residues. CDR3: CASSLKGIPETQYF. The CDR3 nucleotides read TGTGCCAGCAGTTTAAAGGGAATTCCCGAGACCCAGTACTTC.

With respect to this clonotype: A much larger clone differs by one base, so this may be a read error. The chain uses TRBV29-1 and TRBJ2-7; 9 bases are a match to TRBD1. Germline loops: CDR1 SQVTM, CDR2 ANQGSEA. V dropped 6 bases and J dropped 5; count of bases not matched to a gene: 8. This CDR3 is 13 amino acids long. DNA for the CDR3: TGCAGCGTGACGGGGACAGGGACCCACGAGCAGTACTTC. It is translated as CSVTGTGTHEQYF.

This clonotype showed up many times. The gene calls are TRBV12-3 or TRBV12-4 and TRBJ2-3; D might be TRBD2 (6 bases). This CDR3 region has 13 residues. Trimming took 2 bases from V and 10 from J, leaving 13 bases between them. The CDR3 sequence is CASSLTGVLSQYF. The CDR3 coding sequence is TGTGCCAGCAGTTTAACGGGAGTATTATCGCAGTATTTT.

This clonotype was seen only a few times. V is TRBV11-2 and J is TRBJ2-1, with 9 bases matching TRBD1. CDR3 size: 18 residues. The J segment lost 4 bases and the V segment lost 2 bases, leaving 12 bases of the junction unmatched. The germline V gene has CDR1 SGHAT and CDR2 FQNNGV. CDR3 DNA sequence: TGTGCCAGCAGCTTAAGTAGCGCCGGGACAGGGAAATACAATGAGCAGTTCTTC. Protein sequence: CASSLSSAGTGKYNEQFF. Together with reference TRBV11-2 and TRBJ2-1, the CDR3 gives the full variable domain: EAGVAQSPRYKIIEKRQSVAFWCNPISGHATLYWYQQILGQGPKLLIQFQNNGVVDDSQLPKDRFSAERLKGVDSTLKIQPAKLEDSAVYLCASSLSSAGTGKYNEQFFGPGTRLTVL.

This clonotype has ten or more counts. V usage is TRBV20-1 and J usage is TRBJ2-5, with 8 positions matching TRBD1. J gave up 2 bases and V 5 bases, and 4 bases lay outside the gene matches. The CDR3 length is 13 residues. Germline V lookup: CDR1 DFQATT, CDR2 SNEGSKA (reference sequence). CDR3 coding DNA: TGCAGTGCTGGTACAGGGGGTCAAGAGACCCAGTACTTC. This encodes CSAGTGGQETQYF.

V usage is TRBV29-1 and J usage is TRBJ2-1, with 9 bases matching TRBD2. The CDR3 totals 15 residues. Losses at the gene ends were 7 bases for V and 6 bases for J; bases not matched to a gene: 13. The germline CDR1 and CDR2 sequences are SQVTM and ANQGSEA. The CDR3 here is CSAPWREGRGNEQFF. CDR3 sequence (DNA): TGCAGCGCTCCCTGGCGGGAGGGCCGGGGCAATGAGCAGTTCTTC.

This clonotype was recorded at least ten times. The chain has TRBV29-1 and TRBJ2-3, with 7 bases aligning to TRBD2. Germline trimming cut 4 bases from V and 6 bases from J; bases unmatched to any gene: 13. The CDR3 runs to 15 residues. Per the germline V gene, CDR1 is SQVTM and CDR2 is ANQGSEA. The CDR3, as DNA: TGCAGCGTTGTTGGGGGAGGGATTCCGGGGGATACGCAGTATTTT. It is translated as CSVVGGGIPGDTQYF.

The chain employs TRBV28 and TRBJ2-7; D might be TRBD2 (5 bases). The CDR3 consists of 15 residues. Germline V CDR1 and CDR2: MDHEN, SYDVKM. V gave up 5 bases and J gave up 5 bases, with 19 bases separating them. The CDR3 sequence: CASSPSEAAWHEQYF. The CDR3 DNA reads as TGTGCCAGCAGTCCAAGTGAAGCGGCTTGGCACGAGCAGTACTTC. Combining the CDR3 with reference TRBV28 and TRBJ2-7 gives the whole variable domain DVKVTQSSRYLVKRTGEKVFLECVQDMDHENMFWYRQDPGLGLRLIYFSYDVKMKEKGDIPEGYSVSREKKERFSLILESASTNQTSMYLCASSPSEAAWHEQYFGPGTRLTVT.

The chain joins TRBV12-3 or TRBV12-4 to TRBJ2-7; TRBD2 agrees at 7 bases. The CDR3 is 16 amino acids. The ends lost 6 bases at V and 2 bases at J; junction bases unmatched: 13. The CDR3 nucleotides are TGTGCCAGCAGCCCGTCTGTGTGGGGGGGAGCCTACGAGCAGTACTTC. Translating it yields CASSPSVWGGAYEQYF.

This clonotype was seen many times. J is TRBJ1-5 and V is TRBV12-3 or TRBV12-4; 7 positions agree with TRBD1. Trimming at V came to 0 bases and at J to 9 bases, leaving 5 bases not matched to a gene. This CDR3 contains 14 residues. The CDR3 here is CASSLAGGERPQHF. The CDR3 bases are TGTGCCAGCAGTTTAGCAGGGGGCGAGCGGCCCCAGCATTTT.

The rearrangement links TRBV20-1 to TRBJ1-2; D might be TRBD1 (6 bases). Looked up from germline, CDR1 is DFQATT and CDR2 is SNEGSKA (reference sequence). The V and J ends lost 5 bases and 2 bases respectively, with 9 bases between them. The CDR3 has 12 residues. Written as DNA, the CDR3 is TGCAGTGCTGACAGGAGAAACTATGGCTACACCTTC. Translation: CSADRRNYGYTF.

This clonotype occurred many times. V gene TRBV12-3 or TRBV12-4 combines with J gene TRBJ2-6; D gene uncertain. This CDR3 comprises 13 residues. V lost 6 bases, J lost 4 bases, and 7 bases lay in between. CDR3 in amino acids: CASRYSGANVLTF. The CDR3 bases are TGTGCCAGCAGATATAGCGGGGCCAACGTCCTGACTTTC.

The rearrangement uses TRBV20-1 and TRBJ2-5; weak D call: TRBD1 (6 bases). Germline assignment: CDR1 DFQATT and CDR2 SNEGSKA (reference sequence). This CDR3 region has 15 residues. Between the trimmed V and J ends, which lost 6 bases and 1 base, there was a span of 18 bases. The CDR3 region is CSARRITGTQETQYF. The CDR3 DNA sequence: TGCAGTGCCAGGAGGATAACAGGGACCCAAGAGACCCAGTACTTC.

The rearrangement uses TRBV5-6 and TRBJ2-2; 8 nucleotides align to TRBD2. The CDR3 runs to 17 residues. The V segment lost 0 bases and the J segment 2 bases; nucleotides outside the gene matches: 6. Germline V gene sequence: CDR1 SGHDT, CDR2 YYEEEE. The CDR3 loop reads CASSLDGVAGNTGELFF. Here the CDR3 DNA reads TGTGCCAGCAGCTTGGACGGGGTAGCGGGAAACACCGGGGAGCTGTTTTTT.

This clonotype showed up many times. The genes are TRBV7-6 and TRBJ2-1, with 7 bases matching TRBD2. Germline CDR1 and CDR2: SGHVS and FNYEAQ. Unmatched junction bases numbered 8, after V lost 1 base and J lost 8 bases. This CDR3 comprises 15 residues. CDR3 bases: TGTGCCAGCAGCTTAGTCCGGCGGGAGAAGGATGAGCAGTTCTTC. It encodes CASSLVRREKDEQFF.

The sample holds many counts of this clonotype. The CDR3 reads CASSPRGGRSTDTQYF. The CDR3 coding sequence is TGTGCCAGCAGCCCCCGGGGGGGCCGCAGCACAGATACGCAGTATTTT. This chain joins TRBV7-2 and TRBJ2-3; 8 bases agree with TRBD2. Losses at the gene ends were 5 bases for V and 0 bases for J; bases not matched to a gene: 7. This CDR3 contains 16 residues. Germline CDR1 SGHTA, CDR2 FQGNSA.

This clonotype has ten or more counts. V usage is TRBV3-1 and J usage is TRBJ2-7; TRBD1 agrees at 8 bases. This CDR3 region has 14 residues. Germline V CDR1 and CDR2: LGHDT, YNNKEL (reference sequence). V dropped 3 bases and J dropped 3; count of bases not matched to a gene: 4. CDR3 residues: CASSQGQELYEQYF. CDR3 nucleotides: TGTGCCAGCAGCCAGGGACAGGAGCTCTACGAGCAGTACTTC.

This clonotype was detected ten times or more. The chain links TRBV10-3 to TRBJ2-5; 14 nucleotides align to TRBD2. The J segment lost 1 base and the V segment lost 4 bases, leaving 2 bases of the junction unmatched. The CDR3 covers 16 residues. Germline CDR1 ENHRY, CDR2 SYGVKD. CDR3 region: CAISGGLAGVQETQYF. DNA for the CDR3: TGTGCCATCAGTGGGGGACTAGCGGGAGTCCAAGAGACCCAGTACTTC.

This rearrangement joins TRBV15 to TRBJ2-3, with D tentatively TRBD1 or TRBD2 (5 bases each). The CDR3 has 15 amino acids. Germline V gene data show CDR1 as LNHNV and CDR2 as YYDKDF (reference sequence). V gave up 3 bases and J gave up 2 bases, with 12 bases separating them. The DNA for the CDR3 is TGTGCCACCAGCAGCATTGGGACCCTCACAGATACGCAGTATTTT. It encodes CATSSIGTLTDTQYF.

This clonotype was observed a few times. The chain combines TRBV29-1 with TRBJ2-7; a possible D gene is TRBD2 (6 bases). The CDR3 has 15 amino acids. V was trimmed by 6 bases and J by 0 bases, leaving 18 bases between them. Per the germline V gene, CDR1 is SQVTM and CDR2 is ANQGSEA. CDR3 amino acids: CSVRSPGGVSYEQYF. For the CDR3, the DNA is TGCAGCGTCCGAAGTCCGGGCGGGGTCTCCTACGAGCAGTACTTC.

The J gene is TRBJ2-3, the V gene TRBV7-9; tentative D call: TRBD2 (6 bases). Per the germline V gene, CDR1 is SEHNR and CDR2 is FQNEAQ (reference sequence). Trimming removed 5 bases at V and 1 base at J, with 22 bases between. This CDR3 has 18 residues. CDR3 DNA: TGTGCCAGCAGCGTCCCCACGCACGCCTGGGGGGGCACAGATACGCAGTATTTT. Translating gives CASSVPTHAWGGTDTQYF. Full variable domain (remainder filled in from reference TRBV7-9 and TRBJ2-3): DTGVSQNPRHKITKRGQNVTFRCDPISEHNRLYWYRQTLGQGPEFLTYFQNEAQLEKSRLLSDRFSAERPKGSFSTLEIQRTEQGDSAMYLCASSVPTHAWGGTDTQYFGPGTRLTVL.